This T cell receptor (beta chain) appears in the sequencing data of a study of glioma-infiltrating T cells after dendritic cell vaccination. Study at large: Treatment, given 2003 to 2012, was autologous tumor lysate-pulsed dendritic cell vaccination. Study-level points and caveats: Patients with more pretreatment TILs had longer time to progression and survival.

This CDR3 comprises 15 residues. CDR1 SGHTA and CDR2 FQGNSA come from the germline V gene. V dropped 5 bases and J dropped 3; count of bases not matched to a gene: 6. Sequencing used immunoSEQ multiplex PCR; TCRdb keeps in-frame clones, though not all of them. This table has 50,000 to 70,000 clones, approximately 83% appearing once. The time point here: after dendritic cell vaccination, including at tumor progression/relapse. A single count supports this clone. Its target is not known. The clonotype originates from a human donor with glioblastoma. The chain is built from TRBV7-2 and TRBJ2-1, with 8 bases identical to TRBD2. The sequencing used blood, collected after dendritic cell vaccination. CDR3 nucleotide sequence: TGTGCCAGCAGCATCAGCGGGGGACTCTACAATGAGCAGTTCTTC. This translates into CASSISGGLYNEQFF.